This T cell receptor beta chain was recorded in a study of blood T cell repertoires in COVID-19. Study overall: Collection of acute and convalescent COVID-19 samples took place in the United States, Italy and Spain.

TCRdb's table, derived via immunoSEQ multiplex PCR, lists solely in-frame clones and lacks some. The data show fewer than 200,000 clones, 65% to 85% seen once. Participants reported their clinical history, and cohort assignment relied on those reports. Trimming left V 1 base short and J 1 base short, with 6 bases between. Germline V gene sequence: CDR1 SGHRS, CDR2 YFSETQ. This CDR3 is 13 amino acids long. The receptor was isolated from a middle-aged woman with acute COVID-19. The chain employs TRBV5-1 and TRBJ2-7, with D possibly TRBD1 on 5 matching bases. The source material was PBMCs or T cells enriched from blood (not recorded which). CDR3 sequence (DNA): TGCGCCAGCAGCTTGCAGGGTTCCTACGAGCAGTACTTC. The encoded protein is CASSLQGSYEQYF.